This is a list of T cell receptor beta chains from one sample in a study of cytomegalovirus exposure and HLA in healthy donors. Sequenced by immunoSEQ multiplex PCR; TCRdb stores in-frame clones only, minus some. The sample totals over 100,000 clones; its top ten clones hold approximately 1.6%. Sequenced: PBMCs. Receptors were obtained from a man aged 18-30 years in good health and CMV-seronegative. The CDR3 runs from the conserved cysteine through the conserved F or W. The order of the fields is J gene, D gene, V gene, CDR3 length, CDR3 protein, CDR3 DNA. The D gene is left open where the match is weak.

j_call: TRBJ1-4; d_call: NA; v_call: TRBV7-9; cdr3_length: 14; cdr3_aa: CASSSRTDNEKLFF; cdr3_nt: TGTGCCAGCAGCTCCCGGACAGACAATGAAAAACTGTTTTTT
j_call: TRBJ2-2; d_call: NA; v_call: TRBV6-1; cdr3_length: 13; cdr3_aa: CASSDLRGGELFF; cdr3_nt: TGTGCCAGCAGTGACCTGAGAGGCGGGGAGCTGTTTTTT
j_call: TRBJ1-2; d_call: NA; v_call: TRBV28; cdr3_length: 13; cdr3_aa: CASSGWQGNGYTF; cdr3_nt: TGTGCCAGCAGTGGTTGGCAGGGGAATGGCTACACCTTC
j_call: TRBJ2-7; d_call: TRBD2; v_call: TRBV5-1; cdr3_length: 14; cdr3_aa: CASSLRGGSYEQYF; cdr3_nt: TGCGCCAGCAGCTTGCGGGGGGGCTCCTACGAGCAGTACTTC
j_call: TRBJ1-6; d_call: NA; v_call: TRBV12-2; cdr3_length: 16; cdr3_aa: CASRLGRDRGASPLHF; cdr3_nt: TGTGCAAGTCGCTTAGGCCGGGACAGGGGCGCGTCACCCCTCCACTTT
j_call: TRBJ1-1; d_call: NA; v_call: TRBV7-2; cdr3_length: 13; cdr3_aa: CASSFTANTEAFF; cdr3_nt: TGTGCCAGCAGCTTCACAGCGAACACTGAAGCTTTCTTT
j_call: TRBJ1-2; d_call: NA; v_call: TRBV19; cdr3_length: 13; cdr3_aa: CASSPRGDYGYTF; cdr3_nt: TGTGCCAGTAGCCCCCGGGGGGACTATGGCTACACCTTC
j_call: TRBJ2-5; d_call: NA; v_call: TRBV2; cdr3_length: 13; cdr3_aa: CASRQQGWETQYF; cdr3_nt: TGTGCCAGCAGACAACAGGGTTGGGAGACCCAGTACTTC
j_call: TRBJ1-1; d_call: NA; v_call: TRBV6-1; cdr3_length: 15; cdr3_aa: CASSGRGRGDTEAFF; cdr3_nt: TGTGCCAGCAGTGGGAGGGGTCGTGGGGACACTGAAGCTTTCTTT
j_call: TRBJ2-2; d_call: TRBD2; v_call: TRBV30; cdr3_length: 16; cdr3_aa: CAWRTGGTHQTGELFF; cdr3_nt: TGTGCCTGGAGGACGGGGGGGACACATCAAACCGGGGAGCTGTTTTTT
j_call: TRBJ1-2; d_call: NA; v_call: TRBV28; cdr3_length: 15; cdr3_aa: CASSLSGVGFRGYTF; cdr3_nt: TGTGCCAGCAGTTTGTCAGGGGTGGGTTTTCGGGGCTACACCTTC
j_call: TRBJ1-1; d_call: NA; v_call: TRBV6-5; cdr3_length: 14; cdr3_aa: CASSYVEGSTEAFF; cdr3_nt: TGTGCCAGCAGTTACGTCGAGGGATCCACTGAAGCTTTCTTT
j_call: TRBJ2-1; d_call: NA; v_call: TRBV28; cdr3_length: 15; cdr3_aa: CASSLAGSSYNEQFF; cdr3_nt: TGTGCCAGCAGTTTAGCGGGATCCTCTTACAATGAGCAGTTCTTC
j_call: TRBJ2-2; d_call: TRBD2; v_call: TRBV11-3; cdr3_length: 16; cdr3_aa: CASSSGLAGDTGELFF; cdr3_nt: TGTGCCAGCAGCTCGGGACTAGCGGGAGACACCGGGGAGCTGTTTTTT
j_call: TRBJ1-5; d_call: NA; v_call: TRBV5-6; cdr3_length: 12; cdr3_aa: CASSSGYQPQHF; cdr3_nt: TGTGCCAGCAGTTCAGGGTATCAGCCCCAGCATTTT
j_call: TRBJ2-5; d_call: TRBD2; v_call: TRBV4-2; cdr3_length: 18; cdr3_aa: CASSQEVSSGANQETQYF; cdr3_nt: TGTGCCAGCAGCCAAGAGGTCTCTAGCGGGGCCAACCAAGAGACCCAGTACTTC
j_call: TRBJ2-1; d_call: TRBD1; v_call: TRBV5-6; cdr3_length: 13; cdr3_aa: CASSLTGVNEQFF; cdr3_nt: TGTGCCAGCAGCCTCACAGGGGTAAATGAGCAGTTCTTC
j_call: TRBJ1-2; d_call: TRBD1; v_call: TRBV2; cdr3_length: 13; cdr3_aa: CASGDRDLIGYTF; cdr3_nt: TGTGCCAGCGGAGACAGGGACTTGATTGGCTACACCTTC
j_call: TRBJ2-3; d_call: NA; v_call: TRBV5-4; cdr3_length: 15; cdr3_aa: CASSLAGGGLDTQYF; cdr3_nt: TGTGCCAGCAGCTTGGCTGGTGGGGGCCTCGATACGCAGTATTTT
j_call: TRBJ2-1; d_call: TRBD2; v_call: TRBV27; cdr3_length: 16; cdr3_aa: CASTPSASGRANEQFF; cdr3_nt: TGTGCCAGCACCCCGTCGGCTAGCGGGAGAGCGAATGAGCAGTTCTTC
j_call: TRBJ1-2; d_call: NA; v_call: TRBV10-3; cdr3_length: 15; cdr3_aa: CAISLGYDSSYGYTF; cdr3_nt: TGTGCCATCAGCCTGGGGTATGACAGTTCCTATGGCTACACCTTC
j_call: TRBJ1-5; d_call: NA; v_call: TRBV27; cdr3_length: 13; cdr3_aa: CASSFQGDQPQHF; cdr3_nt: TGTGCCAGCAGTTTTCAGGGTGATCAGCCCCAGCATTTT
j_call: TRBJ1-2; d_call: NA; v_call: TRBV29-1; cdr3_length: 12; cdr3_aa: CSVSRPDYGYTF; cdr3_nt: TGCAGCGTTTCGAGGCCGGACTATGGCTACACCTTC
j_call: TRBJ1-6; d_call: NA; v_call: TRBV19; cdr3_length: 15; cdr3_aa: CASSIREGGNSPLHF; cdr3_nt: TGTGCCAGTAGTATTCGGGAGGGCGGTAATTCACCCCTCCACTTT
j_call: TRBJ2-3; d_call: NA; v_call: TRBV6-5; cdr3_length: 14; cdr3_aa: CASSYSTRADTQYF; cdr3_nt: TGTGCCAGCAGTTACTCGACGCGGGCAGATACGCAGTATTTT
j_call: TRBJ2-7; d_call: NA; v_call: TRBV6-1; cdr3_length: 15; cdr3_aa: CASRPTGTQRGEQYF; cdr3_nt: TGTGCCAGCAGGCCCACCGGGACGCAAAGGGGGGAGCAGTACTTC
j_call: TRBJ1-4; d_call: TRBD1; v_call: TRBV5-1; cdr3_length: 15; cdr3_aa: CASSRGQARGEKLFF; cdr3_nt: TGCGCCAGCAGCCGTGGACAGGCACGAGGGGAAAAACTGTTTTTT
j_call: TRBJ2-7; d_call: TRBD1; v_call: TRBV4-3; cdr3_length: 13; cdr3_aa: CASSGDRGRQQYF; cdr3_nt: TGCGCCAGCAGCGGTGACAGGGGACGGCAGCAGTACTTC
j_call: TRBJ2-7; d_call: TRBD1; v_call: TRBV4-3; cdr3_length: 15; cdr3_aa: CASSQEVRGHYEQYF; cdr3_nt: TGCGCCAGCAGCCAAGAGGTCAGGGGGCACTACGAGCAGTACTTC
j_call: TRBJ2-2; d_call: NA; v_call: TRBV7-2; cdr3_length: 16; cdr3_aa: CASSLATGLSTGELFF; cdr3_nt: TGTGCCAGCAGCTTAGCCACAGGGCTGAGCACCGGGGAGCTGTTTTTT
j_call: TRBJ1-1; d_call: NA; v_call: TRBV6-5; cdr3_length: 14; cdr3_aa: CASSYLGALTEAFF; cdr3_nt: TGTGCCAGCAGTTACCTGGGGGCGCTGACTGAAGCTTTCTTT
j_call: TRBJ1-3; d_call: NA; v_call: TRBV19; cdr3_length: 17; cdr3_aa: CASSGGPAVFSGNTIYF; cdr3_nt: TGTGCCAGTAGTGGAGGGCCAGCCGTTTTCTCTGGAAACACCATATATTTT
j_call: TRBJ2-7; d_call: NA; v_call: TRBV6-5; cdr3_length: 13; cdr3_aa: CASRYDGLREQYF; cdr3_nt: TGTGCCAGCAGATATGACGGCCTGAGGGAGCAGTACTTC